Following are 29 T cell receptor beta chains from one sample sequenced in a study of blood T cell repertoires in COVID-19. Only in-frame clones appear in the TCRdb table, and some are missing; sequencing was by immunoSEQ multiplex PCR. The profile shows around 24,000 clones, roughly 86% of them singletons. Specimen: peripheral blood. These receptor sequences come from a human donor with active COVID-19. The donor label of this sample is uncertain.

This clone was observed a single time. The chain carries TRBV5-4 and TRBJ2-3; TRBD2 matches at 15 bases. The germline V gene has CDR1 SGHNT and CDR2 YYREEE (reference sequence). The CDR3 sequence is 15 residues long. The J segment lost 15 bases and the V segment lost 4 bases, leaving 12 bases of the junction unmatched. The CDR3 protein is CASSLGTSGGPNPYF. The CDR3 nucleotides read TGTGCCAGCAGCCTCGGGACTAGCGGGGGGCCCAACCCTTATTTT.

The genes are TRBV4-1 and TRBJ1-2, with TRBD1 as a possible D gene (6 bases). This CDR3 contains 15 residues. Trimming removed 0 bases at V and 4 bases at J, with 12 bases between. In germline, CDR1 is MGHRA, CDR2 YSYEKL. CDR3 coding DNA: TGCGCCAGCAGCCAAGACCGGGGGGGCGCCTATGGCTACACCTTC. This sequence encodes CASSQDRGGAYGYTF.

The CDR3 is CASSLSGTGSWAEAFF. CDR3 nucleotide sequence: TGTGCCAGCAGCTTATCCGGGACAGGGTCATGGGCTGAAGCTTTCTTT. This sequence joins TRBV11-2 and TRBJ1-1; TRBD1 matches at 9 bases. The CDR3 is 16 residues long. Germline CDR1 is SGHAT and CDR2 is FQNNGV. Trimming at V came to 2 bases and at J to 6 bases, leaving 10 bases not matched to a gene.

The chain couples TRBV11-3 to TRBJ2-3, with TRBD2 matching 13 bases. Germline V gene lookup returns CDR1 SGHNT and CDR2 YENEEA. V was clipped by 6 bases and J by 4 bases; unmatched bases: 7. The CDR3 loop spans 16 amino acids. CDR3 in amino acids: CASSKGLAGSADTQYF. The CDR3 DNA reads as TGTGCCAGCAGTAAGGGACTAGCGGGAAGTGCAGATACGCAGTATTTT.

The V and J genes are TRBV2 and TRBJ2-5, with 9 bases identical to TRBD2. The CDR3 extends over 15 amino acids. The V gene's germline CDR1 is SNHLY and CDR2 FYNNEI. V lost 4 bases to trimming and J lost 2 bases; unmatched junction nucleotides: 5. The CDR3 protein is CASSVPSGTQETQYF. The CDR3 nucleotides read TGTGCCAGCAGTGTTCCTAGCGGGACTCAAGAGACCCAGTACTTC. The entire variable domain, with the rest obtained from reference TRBV2 and TRBJ2-5, is as follows: EPEVTQTPSHQVTQMGQEVILRCVPISNHLYFYWYRQILGQKVEFLVSFYNNEISEKSEIFDDQFSVERPDGSNFTLKIRSTKLEDSAMYFCASSVPSGTQETQYFGPGTRLLVL.

The chain has TRBV4-3 and TRBJ2-7; 10 nucleotides align to TRBD2. Per the germline V gene, CDR1 is LGHNA and CDR2 is YSLEER. V was clipped by 0 bases and J by 3 bases; unmatched bases: 14. This CDR3 region has 19 residues. CDR3 in amino acids: CASSQEGGRPSGRLYEQYF. The CDR3 coding sequence is TGCGCCAGCAGCCAAGAAGGGGGGAGGCCTAGCGGGAGACTCTACGAGCAGTACTTC.

This sequence joins TRBV28 and TRBJ2-7; 7 nucleotides align to TRBD2. V lost 2 bases to trimming and J lost 0 bases; unmatched junction nucleotides: 10. Germline V gene sequence: CDR1 MDHEN, CDR2 SYDVKM. The CDR3 totals 17 residues. CDR3 in DNA: TGTGCCAGCAGTTTAACCCGGGGGGTAGGGCCCTCCTACGAGCAGTACTTC. Translation gives CASSLTRGVGPSYEQYF.

V and J are TRBV27 and TRBJ2-7; 7 nucleotides line up with TRBD1. V dropped 4 bases and J dropped 0; count of bases not matched to a gene: 15. The CDR3 extends over 18 amino acids. Germline lookup yields CDR1 MNHEY and CDR2 SMNVEV (reference sequence). The CDR3 spells CASSSGGWGSTSSYEQYF. The DNA of the CDR3 is TGTGCCAGCAGTTCAGGGGGTTGGGGGTCTACGAGCTCCTACGAGCAGTACTTC.

V usage is TRBV6-4 and J usage is TRBJ2-3; 8 bases are a match to TRBD2. The length of the CDR3 is 18 residues. J lost 3 bases, V lost 0 bases, and 11 bases had no gene match. CDR1 is MRHNA and CDR2 is SNTAGT in the germline V gene. CDR3 region: CASSDSSPPLAGTDTQYF. As DNA, the CDR3 is TGTGCCAGCAGTGACTCGAGCCCCCCCCTAGCGGGTACAGATACGCAGTATTTT.

The V and J genes are TRBV6-2 or TRBV6-3 and TRBJ2-7, with TRBD2 identical over 10 bases. The ends lost 0 bases at V and 0 bases at J; junction bases unmatched: 5. The CDR3 covers 17 residues. Germline V CDR1 and CDR2: MNHEY, SVGEGT. The CDR3 DNA reads as TGTGCCAGCAGTTACTCCGTCCGACTAGCGGGCTCCTACGAGCAGTACTTC. Its protein product is CASSYSVRLAGSYEQYF.

V is TRBV19 and J is TRBJ1-5; 11 positions agree with TRBD1. The CDR3 runs to 16 residues. The trim removed 5 bases at V and 4 bases at J, leaving 7 bases unmatched. Germline V gene lookup returns CDR1 LNHDA and CDR2 SQIVND (reference sequence). CDR3 amino acids: CASSGRDRGLNQPQHF. The CDR3 DNA reads as TGTGCCAGTAGTGGCCGGGACAGGGGGTTGAATCAGCCCCAGCATTTT.

The chain employs TRBV10-2 and TRBJ2-5, with 7 bases matching TRBD2. The CDR3 is 15 amino acids. V shed 5 bases, J shed 2 bases, and the junction held 8 bases outside the gene matches. Germline assignment: CDR1 WSHSY and CDR2 SAAADI. This chain's CDR3 is CASSSELAYQETQYF. CDR3 coding DNA: TGCGCCAGCAGTTCTGAACTAGCGTATCAAGAGACCCAGTACTTC.

This clone has only a few counts. DNA of the CDR3: TGCAGTGCTGGGGACACCGAGCAGTACTTC. It is translated as CSAGDTEQYF. The rearrangement joins TRBV20-1 to TRBJ2-7; tentative D call: TRBD1 (6 bases). V lost 5 bases and J 6 bases, leaving 8 bases between the germline ends. The CDR3 sequence is 10 residues long. The germline V gene encodes CDR1 DFQATT and CDR2 SNEGSKA (reference sequence).

The chain recombines TRBV2 with TRBJ1-1; no firm D call. V was shortened by 6 bases and J by 4 bases, with 15 bases between the two germline ends. The germline V gene has CDR1 SNHLY and CDR2 FYNNEI. The CDR3 sequence is 14 residues long. CDR3 nucleotides: TGTGCCAGCAGAACGGAGGGTATAGGCACTGAAGCTTTCTTT. Its translation: CASRTEGIGTEAFF.

The gene calls are TRBV7-8 and TRBJ2-3, with D uncertain. Germline V gives CDR1 SGHVS, CDR2 FQNEAQ. This CDR3 is built from 14 residues. The V end lost 0 bases, the J end lost 2 bases, and 6 bases lay between the germline ends. The CDR3 sequence: CASSLARDTDTQYF. In nucleotides, the CDR3 is TGTGCCAGCAGCTTAGCCCGCGACACAGATACGCAGTATTTT.

The V call is TRBV4-3, the J call TRBJ2-7; tentatively, D is TRBD2 (6 bases). This CDR3 has 14 residues. CDR1 LGHNA and CDR2 YSLEER come from the germline V gene. Trimming cost V 1 base and J 3 bases, with 10 bases left between them. Written as DNA, the CDR3 is TGCGCCAGCAGCCAAGTGGCGGGGAGCTACGAGCAGTACTTC. Its protein is CASSQVAGSYEQYF.

The chain recombines TRBV6-5 with TRBJ1-3, with a tentative D call TRBD1 (5 bases). V lost 11 bases to trimming and J lost 0 bases, with 17 bases between them. The CDR3 consists of 15 residues. CDR1 is MNHEY and CDR2 is SVGAGI in the germline V gene. The CDR3 region has the DNA TGTGCCGGACGACGGGACTTCAACTCTGGAAACACCATATATTTT. Translation gives CAGRRDFNSGNTIYF.

This clone was counted between two and nine times. V gene TRBV3-1 (or the pseudogene TRBV3-2) combines with J gene TRBJ2-1, with a weak D call TRBD1 (5 bases). The V gene's germline CDR1 is LGHDT and CDR2 YNNKEL (reference sequence). CDR3 length equals 18 residues. Trimming removed 1 base from V and 13 bases from J, with 29 bases in between. The CDR3: CASSQVPQRFRRVVVQFF. The DNA for the CDR3 is TGTGCCAGCAGCCAAGTACCCCAAAGATTCCGCAGGGTTGTGGTTCAGTTCTTC.

DNA of the CDR3: TGTGCCAGCAGTGAAGAGGACAGGGCTCTTGGGCAGTACTTC. Protein product: CASSEEDRALGQYF. This chain links TRBV6-1 with TRBJ2-7; 8 nucleotides agree with TRBD1. V dropped 1 base and J dropped 9; count of bases not matched to a gene: 8. The CDR3 spans 14 residues. Germline CDR1 and CDR2: MNHNS and SASEGT.

The gene calls are TRBV19 and TRBJ1-4; D call uncertain. Trimming shortened V by 5 bases and J by 5 bases, and 15 bases separated the two germline ends. This CDR3 comprises 15 residues. Per germline, CDR1 LNHDA and CDR2 SQIVND (reference sequence). The CDR3 is CASSYEQWANEKLFF. The CDR3 DNA is TGTGCCAGTAGTTACGAGCAGTGGGCCAATGAAAAACTGTTTTTT.

This sequence joins TRBV19 and TRBJ2-3; tentative D call: TRBD1 (5 bases). There are 16 residues in the CDR3. Trimming cost V 5 bases and J 1 base, with 16 bases left between them. Germline assignment: CDR1 LNHDA and CDR2 SQIVND (reference sequence). The CDR3, as DNA: TGTGCCAGTAGTCTTCCCCAGGGATGGGGCACAGATACGCAGTATTTT. This gives the protein CASSLPQGWGTDTQYF. Full variable domain (rest looked up from reference TRBV19 and TRBJ2-3): DGGITQSPKYLFRKEGQNVTLSCEQNLNHDAMYWYRQDPGQGLRLIYYSQIVNDFQKGDIAEGYSVSREKKESFPLTVTSAQKNPTAFYLCASSLPQGWGTDTQYFGPGTRLTVL.

Note on this clone: A junction end diverges from the germline sequence, so it may reflect a read error. This chain links TRBV7-2 with TRBJ2-7, with D unclear. From germline, CDR1 is SGHTA and CDR2 FQGNSA. There are 15 residues in the CDR3. CDR3: CASSLAGGNSYEQYF. The DNA of the CDR3 is TGTGCCAGCAGTTTAGCCGGCGGTAACTCCTACGAGCAGTACTTC. Full variable domain (rest looked up from reference TRBV7-2 and TRBJ2-7): GAGVSQSPSNKVTEKGKDVELRCDPISGHTALYWYRQSLGQGLEFLIYFQGNSAPDKSGLPSDRFSAERTGGSVSTLTIQRTQQEDSAVYLCASSLAGGNSYEQYFGPGTRLTVT.

The rearrangement links TRBV7-6 to TRBJ1-3, with TRBD1 as a possible D gene (5 bases). This CDR3 has 16 residues. Trimming pared 1 base from V and 1 base from J, leaving 11 bases between. The germline gives CDR1 SGHVS, CDR2 FNYEAQ. In DNA form, the CDR3 reads TGTGCCAGCAGCTTAGGACCCCCAGGGTCTGGAAACACCATATATTTT. This codes for CASSLGPPGSGNTIYF. Based on the CDR3 plus reference TRBV7-6 and TRBJ1-3, the full variable domain is GAGVSQSPRYKVTKRGQDVALRCDPISGHVSLYWYRQALGQGPEFLTYFNYEAQQDKSGLPNDRFSAERPEGSISTLTIQRTEQRDSAMYRCASSLGPPGSGNTIYFGEGSWLTVV.

The chain links TRBV11-3 to TRBJ2-7; 11 bases agree with TRBD1. This CDR3 comprises 15 residues. V shed 0 bases, J shed 3 bases, and the junction held 1 base outside the gene matches. Germline V CDR1 and CDR2: SGHNT, YENEEA. CDR3 nucleotide sequence: TGTGCCAGCAGCTTAGAGGGGACAGGGGGCTACGAGCAGTACTTC. Encoded protein: CASSLEGTGGYEQYF.

The chain is built from TRBV6-5 and TRBJ2-7; 7 nucleotides agree with TRBD2. Germline CDR1 is MNHEY and CDR2 is SVGAGI. This CDR3 contains 14 residues. J gave up 1 base and V 7 bases, and 7 bases lay outside the gene matches. The CDR3 DNA reads as TGTGCCAGCAATTCGGCTAGCGGATCCTACGAGCAGTACTTC. This sequence encodes CASNSASGSYEQYF.

The genes are TRBV7-9 and TRBJ2-7; possibly TRBD1 for D (6 bases). The CDR3 totals 15 residues. V was pared by 2 bases and J by 6 bases, with 17 bases between. CDR1 is SEHNR, CDR2 FQNEAQ, per germline (reference sequence). The CDR3 DNA reads as TGTGCCAGCAGCTTAAGGCCTGCAGTACAGGGCGAGCAGTACTTC. Protein: CASSLRPAVQGEQYF.

The V gene is TRBV7-3, the J gene TRBJ2-2; D ambiguous. Trimming pared 5 bases from V and 6 bases from J, leaving 10 bases between. Germline assignment: CDR1 SGHTA and CDR2 FQGTGA. The length of the CDR3 is 13 residues. The CDR3 DNA follows: TGTGCCAGCAGCCCAACGGCGGCCGGGGAGCTGTTTTTT. This encodes CASSPTAAGELFF.

The DNA for the CDR3 is TGTGCCAGCAGCCCCACAGGGGGCAATCAGCCCCAGCATTTT. Translation gives CASSPTGGNQPQHF. The rearrangement links TRBV7-3 to TRBJ1-5; 7 bases map to TRBD1. The CDR3 consists of 14 residues. Per germline, CDR1 SGHTA and CDR2 FQGTGA. Trimming removed 5 bases from V and 2 bases from J; junction bases left unmatched: 3.

The chain couples TRBV6-1 to TRBJ1-2, with a possible D match to TRBD1 (5 bases). V lost 1 base and J lost 4, with 10 bases in between. The CDR3 covers 14 residues. Germline loops: CDR1 MNHNS, CDR2 SASEGT. The CDR3 DNA follows: TGTGCCAGCAGTGAAGGCGGCAGGGTCTATGGCTACACCTTC. Protein sequence: CASSEGGRVYGYTF.